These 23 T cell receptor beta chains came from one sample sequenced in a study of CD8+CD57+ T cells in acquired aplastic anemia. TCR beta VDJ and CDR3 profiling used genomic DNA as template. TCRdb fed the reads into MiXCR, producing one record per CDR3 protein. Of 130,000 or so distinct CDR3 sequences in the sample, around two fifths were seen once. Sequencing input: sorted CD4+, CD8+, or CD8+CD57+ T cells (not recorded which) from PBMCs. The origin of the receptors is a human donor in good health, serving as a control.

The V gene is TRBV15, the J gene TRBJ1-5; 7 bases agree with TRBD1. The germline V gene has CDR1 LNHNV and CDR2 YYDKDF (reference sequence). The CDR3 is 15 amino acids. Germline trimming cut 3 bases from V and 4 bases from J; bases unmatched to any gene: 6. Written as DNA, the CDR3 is TGTGCCACCAGCAGGGGGAGGGACAGAAATCAGCCCCAGCATTTT. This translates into CATSRGRDRNQPQHF.

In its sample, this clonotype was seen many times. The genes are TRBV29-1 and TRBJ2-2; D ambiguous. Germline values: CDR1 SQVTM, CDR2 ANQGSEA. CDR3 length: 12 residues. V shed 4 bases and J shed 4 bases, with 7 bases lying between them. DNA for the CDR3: TGCAGCGTTGGGGAACCCACCGGGGAGCTGTTTTTT. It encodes CSVGEPTGELFF.

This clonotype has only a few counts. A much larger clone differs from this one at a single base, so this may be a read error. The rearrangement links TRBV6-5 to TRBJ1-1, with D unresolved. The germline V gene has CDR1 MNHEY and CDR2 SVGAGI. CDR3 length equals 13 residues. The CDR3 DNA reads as TGTACCAGCAGTTATTCCGCGAACACTGAAGCTTTCTTT. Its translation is CTSSYSANTEAFF.

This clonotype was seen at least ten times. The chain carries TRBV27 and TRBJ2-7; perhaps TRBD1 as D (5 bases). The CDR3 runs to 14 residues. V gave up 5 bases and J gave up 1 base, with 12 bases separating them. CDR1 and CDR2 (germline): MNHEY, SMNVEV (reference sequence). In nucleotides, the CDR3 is TGTGCCAGCAGTCCCCAGGGCCCTTCCTACGAGCAGTACTTC. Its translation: CASSPQGPSYEQYF.

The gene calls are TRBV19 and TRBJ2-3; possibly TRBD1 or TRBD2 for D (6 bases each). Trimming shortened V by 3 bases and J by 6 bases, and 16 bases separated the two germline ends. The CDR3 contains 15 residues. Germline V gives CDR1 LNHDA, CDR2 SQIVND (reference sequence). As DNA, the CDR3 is TGTGCCAGTAGTATCCTTGGGGGGCCCGGGGATACGCAGTATTTT. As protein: CASSILGGPGDTQYF.

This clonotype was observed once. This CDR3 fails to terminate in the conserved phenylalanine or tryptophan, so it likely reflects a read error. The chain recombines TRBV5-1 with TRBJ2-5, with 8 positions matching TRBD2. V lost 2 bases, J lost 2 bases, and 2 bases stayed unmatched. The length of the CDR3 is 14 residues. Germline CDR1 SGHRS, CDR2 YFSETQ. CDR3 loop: CASSLTGGQETQYS. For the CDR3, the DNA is TGCGCCAGCAGCTTAACGGGGGGGCAAGAGACCCAGTACTCC.

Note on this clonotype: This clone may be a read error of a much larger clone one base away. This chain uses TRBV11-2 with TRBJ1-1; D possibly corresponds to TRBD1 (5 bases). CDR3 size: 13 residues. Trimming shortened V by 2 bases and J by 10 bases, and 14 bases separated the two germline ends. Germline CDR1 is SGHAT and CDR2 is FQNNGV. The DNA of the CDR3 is TGTGCCAGCAGCTTACTTTTCGGGGGTGGAGCTTTCTTT. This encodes CASSLLFGGGAFF. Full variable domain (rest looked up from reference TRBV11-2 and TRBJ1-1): EAGVAQSPRYKIIEKRQSVAFWCNPISGHATLYWYQQILGQGPKLLIQFQNNGVVDDSQLPKDRFSAERLKGVDSTLKIQPAKLEDSAVYLCASSLLFGGGAFFGQGTRLTVV.

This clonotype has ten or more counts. The DNA of the CDR3 is TGTGCCAGCAGCAGACGACAGGGCGGTAATTCACCCCTCCACTTT. This encodes CASSRRQGGNSPLHF. The genes are TRBV11-2 and TRBJ1-6; 7 positions match TRBD1. The length of the CDR3 is 15 residues. V shed 5 bases, J shed 6 bases, and the junction held 7 bases outside the gene matches. Germline V CDR1 and CDR2: SGHAT, FQNNGV.

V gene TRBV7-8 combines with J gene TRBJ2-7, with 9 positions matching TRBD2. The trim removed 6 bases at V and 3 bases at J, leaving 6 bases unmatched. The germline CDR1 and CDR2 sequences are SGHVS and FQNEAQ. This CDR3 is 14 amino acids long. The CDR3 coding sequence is TGTGCCAGCAGTACCGGGACTAGCTACTACGAGCAGTACTTC. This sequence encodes CASSTGTSYYEQYF.

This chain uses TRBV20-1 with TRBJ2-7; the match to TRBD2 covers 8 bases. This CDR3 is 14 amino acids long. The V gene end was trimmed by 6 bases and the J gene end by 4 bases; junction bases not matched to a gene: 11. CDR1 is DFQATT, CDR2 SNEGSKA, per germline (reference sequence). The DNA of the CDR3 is TGCAGTGCCCCCGGGGCGGGGGGCTCTTACGAGCAGTACTTC. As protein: CSAPGAGGSYEQYF.

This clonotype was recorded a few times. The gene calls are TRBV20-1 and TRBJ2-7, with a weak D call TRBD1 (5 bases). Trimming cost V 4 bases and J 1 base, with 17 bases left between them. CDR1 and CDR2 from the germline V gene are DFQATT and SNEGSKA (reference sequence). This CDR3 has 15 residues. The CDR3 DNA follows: TGCAGTGCTATCCCCGCCAGGGCAGGGTCCTACGAGCAGTACTTC. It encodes CSAIPARAGSYEQYF.

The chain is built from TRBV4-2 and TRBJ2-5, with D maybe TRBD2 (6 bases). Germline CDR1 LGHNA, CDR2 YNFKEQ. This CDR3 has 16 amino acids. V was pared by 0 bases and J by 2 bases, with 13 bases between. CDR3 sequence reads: CASSQDHLAAQETQYF. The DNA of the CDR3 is TGTGCCAGCAGCCAAGATCATTTAGCGGCACAAGAGACCCAGTACTTC.

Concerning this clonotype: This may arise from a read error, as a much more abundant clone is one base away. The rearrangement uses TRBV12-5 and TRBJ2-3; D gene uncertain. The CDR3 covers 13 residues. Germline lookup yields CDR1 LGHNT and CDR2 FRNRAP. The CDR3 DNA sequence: TGTCCTAGTGGTTTGTTAAGCACAGATACGCAGTATTTT. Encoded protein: CPSGLLSTDTQYF.

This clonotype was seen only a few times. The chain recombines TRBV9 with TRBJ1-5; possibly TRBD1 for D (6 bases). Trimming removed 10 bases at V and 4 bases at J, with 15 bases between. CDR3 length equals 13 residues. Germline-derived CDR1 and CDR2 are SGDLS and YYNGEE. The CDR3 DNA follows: TGTGCCGGAGCCCGGACAGCTAATCAGCCCCAGCATTTT. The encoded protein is CAGARTANQPQHF.

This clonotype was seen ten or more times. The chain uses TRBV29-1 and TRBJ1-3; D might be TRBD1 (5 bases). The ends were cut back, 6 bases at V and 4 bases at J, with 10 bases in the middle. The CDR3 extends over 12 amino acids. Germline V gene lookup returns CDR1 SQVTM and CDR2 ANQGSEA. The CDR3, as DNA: TGCAGCGTGGACGGGGGGGGAAACACCATATATTTT. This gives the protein CSVDGGGNTIYF. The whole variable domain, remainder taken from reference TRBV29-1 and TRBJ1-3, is SAVISQKPSRDICQRGTSLTIQCQVDSQVTMMFWYRQQPGQSLTLIATANQGSEATYESGFVIDKFPISRPNLTFSTLTVSNMSPEDSSIYLCSVDGGGNTIYFGEGSWLTVV.

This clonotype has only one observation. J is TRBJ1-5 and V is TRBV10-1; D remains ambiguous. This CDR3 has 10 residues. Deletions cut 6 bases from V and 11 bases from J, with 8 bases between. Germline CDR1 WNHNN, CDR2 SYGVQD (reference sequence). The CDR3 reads CASSPRTQHF. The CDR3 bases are TGCGCCAGCAGCCCGCGGACCCAGCATTTT.

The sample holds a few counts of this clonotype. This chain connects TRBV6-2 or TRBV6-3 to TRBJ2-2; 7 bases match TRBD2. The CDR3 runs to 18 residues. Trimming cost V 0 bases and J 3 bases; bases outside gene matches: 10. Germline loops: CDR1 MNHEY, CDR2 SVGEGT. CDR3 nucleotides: TGTGCCAGCAGTTACTCGAGATCCGGCGGGGGTTACACCGGGGAGCTGTTTTTT. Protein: CASSYSRSGGGYTGELFF.

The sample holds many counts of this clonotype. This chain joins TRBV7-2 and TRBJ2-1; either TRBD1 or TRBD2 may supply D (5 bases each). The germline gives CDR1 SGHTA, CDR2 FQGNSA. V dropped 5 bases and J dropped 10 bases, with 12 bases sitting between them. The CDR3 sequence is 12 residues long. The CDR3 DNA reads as TGTGCCAGCAGCCAACCGAGGGACGAGCAGTTCTTC. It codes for CASSQPRDEQFF.

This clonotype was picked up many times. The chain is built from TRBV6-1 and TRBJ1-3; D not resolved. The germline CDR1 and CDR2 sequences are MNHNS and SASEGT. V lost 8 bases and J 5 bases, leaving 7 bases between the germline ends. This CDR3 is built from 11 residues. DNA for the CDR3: TGTGCCAGCCAGGACCGAAACACCATATATTTT. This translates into CASQDRNTIYF.

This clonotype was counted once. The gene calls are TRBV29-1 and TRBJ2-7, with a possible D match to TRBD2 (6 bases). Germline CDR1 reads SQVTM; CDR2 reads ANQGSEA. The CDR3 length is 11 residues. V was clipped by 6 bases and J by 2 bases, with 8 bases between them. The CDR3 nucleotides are TGCAGCGTCCCGGGGGCCTACGAGCAGTACTTC. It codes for CSVPGAYEQYF.

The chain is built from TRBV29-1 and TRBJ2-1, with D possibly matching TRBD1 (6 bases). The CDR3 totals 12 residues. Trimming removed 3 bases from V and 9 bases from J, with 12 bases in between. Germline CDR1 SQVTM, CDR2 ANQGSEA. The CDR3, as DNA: TGCAGCGTTGATAAAGGGGGATTTGAGCAGTTCTTC. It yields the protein CSVDKGGFEQFF.

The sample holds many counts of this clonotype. CDR3 sequence: CASRMIARAQQFF. The CDR3 DNA sequence: TGTGCCAGCAGGATGATCGCGCGGGCCCAGCAGTTCTTC. The chain combines TRBV6-1 with TRBJ2-1; possibly TRBD2 for D (5 bases). Germline V gene lookup returns CDR1 MNHNS and CDR2 SASEGT. The CDR3 is 13 amino acids. V was trimmed by 6 bases and J by 11 bases, leaving 17 bases between them.

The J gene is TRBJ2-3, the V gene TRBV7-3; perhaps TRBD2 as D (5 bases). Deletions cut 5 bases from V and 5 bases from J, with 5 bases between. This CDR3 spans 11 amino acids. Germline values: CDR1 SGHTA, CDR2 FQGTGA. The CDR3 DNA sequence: TGTGCCAGCAGCCGGGGAGATACGCAGTATTTT. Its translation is CASSRGDTQYF.